The 10 T cell receptor beta chains in this list originate from one sample, sequenced in a study of blood T cell repertoires in COVID-19. Clones were sequenced by immunoSEQ multiplex PCR, and TCRdb holds only the in-frame ones, with some missing. The repertoire holds approximately 170,000 clones, with approximately 85% as singletons. Sequenced input: peripheral blood. Receptors were obtained from an elderly man with COVID-19, enrolled during active disease.

V and J are TRBV6-1 and TRBJ1-1, with no clear D. Looked up from germline, CDR1 is MNHNS and CDR2 is SASEGT. With 1 base removed from V and 9 bases from J, the gap between germline ends came to 6 bases. The CDR3 length is 11 residues. CDR3 in amino acids: CASSEGRKAFF. CDR3 nucleotides: TGTGCCAGCAGTGAAGGGCGGAAAGCTTTCTTT.

CDR3 bases: TGTGCCAGCAGTACAGGGGTGGATGGCTACACCTTC. Translated: CASSTGVDGYTF. This chain connects TRBV6-2 or TRBV6-3 to TRBJ1-2; 7 nucleotides align to TRBD1. The CDR3 covers 12 residues. Trimming at V came to 5 bases and at J to 6 bases, leaving 3 bases not matched to a gene. The V gene's germline CDR1 is MNHEY and CDR2 SVGEGT.

The rearrangement joins TRBV2 to TRBJ1-2; D ambiguous. The germline CDR1 and CDR2 sequences are SNHLY and FYNNEI. V lost 7 bases to trimming and J lost 0 bases, with 9 bases between them. The CDR3 covers 13 residues. The CDR3 protein is CASIDDSNYGYTF. In DNA, the CDR3 is TGTGCCAGCATTGATGACTCTAACTATGGCTACACCTTC. Variable domain in full (rest from reference TRBV2 and TRBJ1-2): EPEVTQTPSHQVTQMGQEVILRCVPISNHLYFYWYRQILGQKVEFLVSFYNNEISEKSEIFDDQFSVERPDGSNFTLKIRSTKLEDSAMYFCASIDDSNYGYTFGSGTRLTVV.

This clone was observed a handful of times. The sample carries other DNA sequences with the same CDR3. V and J are TRBV2 and TRBJ1-5; 9 positions agree with TRBD1. The CDR3 is 15 residues long. The J segment lost 2 bases and the V segment lost 6 bases, leaving 5 bases of the junction unmatched. CDR1 SNHLY and CDR2 FYNNEI come from the germline V gene. CDR3: CASSPRTGGNQPQHF. CDR3 DNA: TGTGCCAGCAGCCCTCGGACAGGGGGCAATCAGCCCCAGCATTTT.

This chain links TRBV5-1 with TRBJ1-4; 7 bases match TRBD1. Germline V CDR1 and CDR2: SGHRS, YFSETQ. The ends lost 4 bases at V and 5 bases at J; junction bases unmatched: 8. CDR3 length equals 15 residues. The CDR3 spells CASSGWGQKNEKLFF. In DNA, the CDR3 is TGCGCCAGCAGCGGATGGGGACAGAAAAATGAAAAACTGTTTTTT.

The gene calls are TRBV3-1 (or the pseudogene TRBV3-2) and TRBJ1-2; no clear D. The germline V gene encodes CDR1 LGHDT and CDR2 YNNKEL (reference sequence). The length of the CDR3 is 13 residues. The germline V and J ends were trimmed by 1 base and 3 bases, with 6 bases remaining between them. CDR3 DNA sequence: TGTGCCAGCAGCCAAGGGAGGGACTATGGCTACACCTTC. This sequence encodes CASSQGRDYGYTF.

The genes are TRBV5-6 and TRBJ1-3, with a tentative D call TRBD1 (5 bases). Germline values: CDR1 SGHDT, CDR2 YYEEEE. The CDR3 is made up of 15 amino acids. V was clipped by 4 bases and J by 6 bases, with 17 bases between them. CDR3 nucleotides: TGTGCCAGCAGCCAGATGGGGCCGCCGGAAAACACCATATATTTT. Amino acids: CASSQMGPPENTIYF.

This clone was detected only once. This chain joins TRBV12-3 or TRBV12-4 and TRBJ2-7; tentatively, D is TRBD1 (5 bases). The CDR3 spans 13 residues. Deletions cut 5 bases from V and 6 bases from J, with 14 bases between. CDR3 loop: CASSQSSGREQYF. CDR3 sequence (DNA): TGTGCCAGCAGTCAATCATCAGGGCGCGAGCAGTACTTC.

The rearrangement uses TRBV4-2 and TRBJ1-2; D is uncertain. Germline V gene lookup returns CDR1 LGHNA and CDR2 YNFKEQ. Trimming took 0 bases from V and 4 from J, leaving 12 bases between them. The CDR3 sequence is 15 residues long. The CDR3 nucleotides are TGTGCCAGCAGCCAAGATTTCGGGGAAAGCTATGGCTACACCTTC. Protein product: CASSQDFGESYGYTF.

V gene TRBV18 combines with J gene TRBJ1-5, with TRBD1 matching 12 bases. The CDR3 spans 17 residues. CDR1 KGHSH and CDR2 LQKENI come from the germline V gene. V lost 3 bases to trimming and J lost 8 bases; unmatched junction nucleotides: 11. CDR3 protein: CASSPPPGQGANKPQHF. CDR3 nucleotide sequence: TGTGCCAGCTCACCCCCCCCGGGACAGGGGGCGAATAAGCCCCAGCATTTT.